These 26 T cell receptor beta chains were all obtained from the same sample, sequenced in a study of response to subunit inactivated influenza vaccine. Using its own MiXCR run on the RT-PCR reads, TCRdb lists one record per CDR3 protein. This repertoire shows about 650,000 distinct CDR3 sequences, 13% to 15% found once; its top ten account for about 7.4%. The source was PBMCs from blood, collected 14 days before vaccination. The receptors come from a man in his forties or fifties who received an inactivated influenza vaccine.

This clonotype occurred a few times. The rearrangement uses TRBV7-8 and TRBJ2-6; 7 bases map to TRBD2. Germline-derived CDR1 and CDR2 are SGHVS and FQNEAQ. The V gene end was trimmed by 5 bases and the J gene end by 1 base; junction bases not matched to a gene: 11. This CDR3 has 18 amino acids. CDR3 region: CASSPPRWGGSGANVLTF. In DNA form, the CDR3 reads TGTGCCAGCAGCCCCCCCCGTTGGGGAGGGTCTGGGGCCAACGTCCTGACTTTC.

This clonotype turned up a few times. The chain uses TRBV6-1 and TRBJ2-1; 11 nucleotides agree with TRBD1. Germline V lookup: CDR1 MNHNS, CDR2 SASEGT. V dropped 7 bases and J dropped 8; count of bases not matched to a gene: 7. This CDR3 spans 14 amino acids. CDR3 sequence: CASTKDRGQDEQFF. The CDR3 nucleotides read TGTGCCAGCACCAAGGACAGGGGGCAAGATGAGCAGTTCTTC.

J is TRBJ1-2 and V is TRBV20-1, with no clear D. The CDR3 consists of 18 residues. Trimming took off 0 bases at V and 6 bases at J, with 26 bases between the two ends. The V gene's germline CDR1 is DFQATT and CDR2 SNEGSKA (reference sequence). The CDR3 sequence is CSARDAGAVLSGPHGYTF. CDR3 DNA: TGCAGTGCTAGAGATGCGGGAGCAGTTTTGTCGGGTCCGCATGGCTACACCTTC.

This clonotype was counted ten times or more. V gene TRBV19 combines with J gene TRBJ2-7; a weak D match, TRBD1 (5 bases). Germline-derived CDR1 and CDR2 are LNHDA and SQIVND (reference sequence). The CDR3 length is 9 residues. The V end was cut by 11 bases, the J end by 5 bases, with 7 bases between. The CDR3 nucleotides read TGTGCCGTAGGGGACGAGCAGTACTTC. Translation gives CAVGDEQYF.

This chain links TRBV5-4 with TRBJ2-1; the D is unclear. Germline V lookup: CDR1 SGHNT, CDR2 YYREEE (reference sequence). Trimming took 3 bases from V and 0 from J, leaving 7 bases between them. This CDR3 spans 14 amino acids. The DNA of the CDR3 is TGTGCCAGCAGCTCACAGAGCTCCTACAATGAGCAGTTCTTC. It encodes CASSSQSSYNEQFF. The full variable domain, rest sourced from reference TRBV5-4 and TRBJ2-1, is ETGVTQSPTHLIKTRGQQVTLRCSSQSGHNTVSWYQQALGQGPQFIFQYYREEENGRGNFPPRFSGLQFPNYSSELNVNALELDDSALYLCASSSQSSYNEQFFGPGTRLTVL.

The gene calls are TRBV6-5 and TRBJ2-5; perhaps TRBD2 as D (5 bases). The ends were cut back, 2 bases at V and 4 bases at J, with 14 bases in the middle. This CDR3 comprises 15 residues. Germline-derived CDR1 and CDR2 are MNHEY and SVGAGI. CDR3 amino acids: CASSYGIGVSETQYF. The CDR3 DNA is TGTGCCAGCAGTTACGGGATCGGGGTTTCAGAGACCCAGTACTTC.

This clonotype showed up just a few times. This chain connects TRBV6-5 to TRBJ2-7; TRBD1 aligns across 8 bases. V shed 2 bases and J 3 bases; nucleotides not matched to a gene: 6. Germline V gene data show CDR1 as MNHEY and CDR2 as SVGAGI. The CDR3 has 15 residues. The CDR3 coding sequence is TGTGCCAGCAGTTACCAGGGGGCGCGAGTCTACGAGCAGTACTTC. It specifies CASSYQGARVYEQYF.

Of note for this clonotype: Mismatch with germline at one junction end may stem from a read error. V usage is TRBV28 and J usage is TRBJ2-7; TRBD1 matches at 10 bases. The CDR3 covers 14 residues. Germline lookup yields CDR1 MDHEN and CDR2 SYDVKM. The CDR3 bases are TGTACCAGCAGTCAACGGGACAGGGGTAGCGAGCAGTACTTC. It translates to CTSSQRDRGSEQYF.

This clonotype was recorded at least ten times. The CDR3 here is CASSQDLLYNEQFF. The CDR3 DNA reads TGTGCCAGCAGCCAAGATCTATTATACAATGAGCAGTTCTTC. The genes are TRBV14 and TRBJ2-1; D not certain. V lost 0 bases to trimming and J lost 4 bases, with 7 bases between them. The germline V gene has CDR1 SGHDN and CDR2 FVKESK. The CDR3 sequence is 14 residues long.

This clonotype was counted at least ten times. The rearrangement links TRBV28 to TRBJ2-7; TRBD1 aligns across 7 bases. CDR3 length: 13 amino acids. CDR1 MDHEN and CDR2 SYDVKM come from the germline V gene. Trimming cost V 7 bases and J 3 bases; bases outside gene matches: 6. CDR3 loop: CASTLGQNYEQYF. The CDR3 DNA reads TGTGCCAGCACCTTGGGACAGAACTACGAGCAGTACTTC.

The rearrangement links TRBV12-3 or TRBV12-4 to TRBJ2-2, with 10 bases lining up with TRBD1. This CDR3 is built from 16 residues. The trim removed 6 bases at V and 6 bases at J, leaving 10 bases unmatched. The CDR3 loop reads CASRRSTGGKSGELFF. CDR3 sequence (DNA): TGTGCCAGCAGGCGATCGACAGGGGGCAAGTCCGGGGAGCTGTTTTTT.

In its sample, this clonotype was seen a few times. The chain combines TRBV5-6 with TRBJ2-7; the match to TRBD2 covers 14 bases. The CDR3 contains 19 residues. J lost 2 bases, V lost 3 bases, and 13 bases had no gene match. The germline gives CDR1 SGHDT, CDR2 YYEEEE. CDR3 DNA sequence: TGTGCCAGCAGCTCAAAACCGGGACTAGCGGGAGTCCAGGCCTACGAGCAGTACTTC. Its translation is CASSSKPGLAGVQAYEQYF.

Ten or more counts support this clonotype. V and J are TRBV12-3 or TRBV12-4 and TRBJ2-2, with D perhaps TRBD2 (5 bases). This CDR3 has 12 residues. Deletions cut 7 bases from V and 4 bases from J, with 7 bases between. The CDR3 bases are TGTGCCAGCACCCTAGCCACCGGGGAGCTGTTTTTT. This encodes CASTLATGELFF.

This clonotype was detected many times. The chain links TRBV12-3 or TRBV12-4 to TRBJ2-1; TRBD1 agrees at 7 bases. The CDR3 consists of 14 residues. The junction had 11 bases not matched to a gene; V was cut back by 8 bases and J by 7 bases. CDR3 region: CASRWGGRGNEQFF. The CDR3 DNA reads as TGTGCCAGCCGCTGGGGCGGCAGGGGGAATGAGCAGTTCTTC.

This clonotype was counted a few times. The genes are TRBV12-3 or TRBV12-4 and TRBJ1-1; D not certain. Trimming left V 4 bases short and J 4 bases short, with 10 bases between. CDR3 length equals 13 residues. The CDR3 bases are TGTGCCAGCAGTTACGGACTGACCACTGAAGCTTTCTTT. It yields the protein CASSYGLTTEAFF.

This clonotype was seen repeatedly, ten times or more. This chain joins TRBV9 and TRBJ1-2; the D is unclear. The V gene's germline CDR1 is SGDLS and CDR2 YYNGEE. V was clipped by 0 bases and J by 1 base, with 4 bases between them. This CDR3 comprises 13 residues. CDR3: CASSVDSNYGYTF. CDR3 bases: TGTGCCAGCAGCGTAGACAGTAACTATGGCTACACCTTC.

This clonotype showed up just a few times. V usage is TRBV2 and J usage is TRBJ1-5; D might be TRBD1 (6 bases). V was pared by 2 bases and J by 0 bases, with 8 bases between. Germline V gene data show CDR1 as SNHLY and CDR2 as FYNNEI. The CDR3 contains 15 residues. CDR3 nucleotide sequence: TGTGCCAGCAGTGAACAGGGGTATAGCAATCAGCCCCAGCATTTT. This encodes CASSEQGYSNQPQHF.

The chain joins TRBV20-1 to TRBJ2-5; D unresolved. Per germline, CDR1 DFQATT and CDR2 SNEGSKA (reference sequence). V lost 5 bases to trimming and J lost 4 bases, with 14 bases between them. CDR3 length equals 13 residues. The CDR3 bases are TGCAGTGCTCAAACAGAGTACAGAGAGACCCAGTACTTC. Amino acid sequence: CSAQTEYRETQYF.

The rearrangement uses TRBV27 and TRBJ2-7, with 9 bases matching TRBD1. The CDR3 spans 15 residues. Trimming removed 6 bases from V and 3 bases from J; junction bases left unmatched: 9. Germline lookup yields CDR1 MNHEY and CDR2 SMNVEV (reference sequence). The CDR3 reads CASRHTRDRDYEQYF. The CDR3 bases are TGTGCCAGCAGGCATACTAGGGACAGGGACTACGAGCAGTACTTC.

Ten or more counts support this clonotype. The rearrangement joins TRBV10-3 to TRBJ2-2, with D unclear. Trimming left V 5 bases short and J 9 bases short, with 16 bases between. This CDR3 is built from 14 residues. Per germline, CDR1 ENHRY and CDR2 SYGVKD. The CDR3 DNA follows: TGTGCCATCAGTACTTCGACTGAGCCCAGGGAGCTGTTTTTT. As protein: CAISTSTEPRELFF.

In regard to this clonotype: At one of its ends the junction is not consistent with the germline gene, which may arise from a read error. The chain joins TRBV9 to TRBJ1-1, with D unresolved. Germline V lookup: CDR1 SGDLS, CDR2 YYNGEE. CDR3 size: 14 residues. This CDR3 reads CASSGPRLGTGAFF. CDR3 nucleotide sequence: TGTGCCAGCAGCGGCCCTAGGTTGGGCACTGGAGCTTTCTTT.

This sequence joins TRBV3-1 and TRBJ2-7; tentatively, D is TRBD2 (6 bases). This CDR3 has 13 residues. Germline loops: CDR1 LGHDT, CDR2 YNNKEL (reference sequence). The V end lost 5 bases, the J end lost 5 bases, and 13 bases lay between the germline ends. The CDR3 bases are TGTGCCAGCAGCTCTACCGGGACTGACGAGCAGTACTTC. The encoded protein is CASSSTGTDEQYF.

This clonotype came up many times. The chain has TRBV2 and TRBJ1-1; D ambiguous. CDR1 is SNHLY, CDR2 FYNNEI, per germline. With 6 bases removed from V and 1 base from J, the gap between germline ends came to 15 bases. CDR3 length: 15 residues. The CDR3 region is CASRPYRSGNTEAFF. The CDR3 DNA is TGTGCCAGCAGGCCCTACCGGTCGGGGAACACTGAAGCTTTCTTT.

Ten or more counts support this clonotype. V is TRBV12-5 and J is TRBJ2-5, with D unclear. This CDR3 is built from 12 residues. Germline V gene lookup returns CDR1 LGHNT and CDR2 FRNRAP. Between the trimmed V and J ends, which lost 7 bases and 4 bases, there was a span of 10 bases. CDR3 residues: CASAIEGETQYF. CDR3 in DNA: TGTGCTAGTGCCATTGAAGGAGAGACCCAGTACTTC.

The V call is TRBV5-1, the J call TRBJ2-3; tentative D call: TRBD2 (6 bases). Looked up from germline, CDR1 is SGHRS and CDR2 is YFSETQ. Trimming cost V 3 bases and J 4 bases, with 15 bases left between them. The CDR3 sequence is 15 residues long. The CDR3 DNA follows: TGCGCCAGCAGCTCTAGGACGGGAGTTGCAGATACGCAGTATTTT. Residues: CASSSRTGVADTQYF.

This clonotype was seen more than once but under ten times. The chain recombines TRBV28 with TRBJ2-7; 8 bases align to TRBD2. J gave up 5 bases and V 6 bases, and 15 bases lay outside the gene matches. CDR1 MDHEN and CDR2 SYDVKM come from the germline V gene. The length of the CDR3 is 16 residues. CDR3 DNA sequence: TGTGCCAGCAGCCCTGGCGGGTCGGGAGGGCGGAACGAGCAGTACTTC. It specifies CASSPGGSGGRNEQYF.